This is a list of T cell receptor beta chains from one sample in a study of CD8 T cells in ankylosing spondylitis. TCRdb used MiXCR to reprocess the 5' RACE reads, holding one entry per CDR3 protein. The table lists roughly 440,000 distinct CDR3 sequences, about a sixth of them singletons, with over 0.9% in the top ten. The sequencing sample was made of blood, either unsorted or a sorted T cell fraction (not recorded which). These receptors were obtained from a male donor with ankylosing spondylitis. Both conserved end residues are part of each CDR3. The order of the fields is J gene, CDR3 length, clone size, D gene, V gene, CDR3 DNA, CDR3 protein. D genes are given only for firm matches. Size is stated for part of the rows, as once, few or many counts, or as a class when the clone is expanded.

TRBJ2-3,14,many,TRBD1,TRBV20-1,TGCAGTGCCCCTGGACAGGGCCCCACAGATACGCAGTATTTT,CSAPGQGPTDTQYF
TRBJ1-1,15,-,TRBD1,TRBV7-9,TGTGCCAGCAGCCAGACGGACAGGGGGAGAACTGAAGCTTTCTTT,CASSQTDRGRTEAFF
TRBJ1-1,17,-,-,TRBV20-1,TGCAGTGCCAAGAAGGACGGTGGCCCGGGACTAAACACTGAAGCTTTCTTT,CSAKKDGGPGLNTEAFF
TRBJ1-1,14,few,-,TRBV6-2/TRBV6-3,TGTGCCAGCACATTCCCGGGGGTGAACACTGAAGCTTTCTTT,CASTFPGVNTEAFF
TRBJ1-5,15,-,TRBD1,TRBV20-1,TGCAGTGCTAGAGGAAGGGGACAGGGGAATCAGCCCCAGCATTTT,CSARGRGQGNQPQHF
TRBJ2-1,16,-,TRBD2,TRBV5-1,TGCGCCAGCAGCTTGGTGGGGCTAGCGGGAGGAAATGAGCAGTTCTTC,CASSLVGLAGGNEQFF
TRBJ2-4,15,-,TRBD2,TRBV18,TGTGCCAGCTCACCCACCACTCATCGGGGGGGCGTTCAGTACTTC,CASSPTTHRGGVQYF
TRBJ1-4,14,-,-,TRBV5-1,TGCGCCAGCAGCTTAGAGAGGGGTAATGAAAAACTGTTTTTT,CASSLERGNEKLFF
TRBJ2-1,17,many,-,TRBV20-1,TGCAGTGCTACCGGCCTAAGCTGGGAGCGTTTCTACAATGAGCAGTTCTTC,CSATGLSWERFYNEQFF
TRBJ1-1,14,-,-,TRBV3-1,TGTGCCAGCAGCCAAGGGGGTATGGGCACTGAAGCTTTCTTT,CASSQGGMGTEAFF
TRBJ2-1,17,-,TRBD2,TRBV5-5,TGTGCCAGCAGCCTCCAAACTAGCGGGGGGGCCTACAATGAGCAGTTCTTC,CASSLQTSGGAYNEQFF
TRBJ1-6,13,few,-,TRBV20-1,TGCAGTGCTAGAGATACAGCTAATTCACCCCTCCACTTT,CSARDTANSPLHF